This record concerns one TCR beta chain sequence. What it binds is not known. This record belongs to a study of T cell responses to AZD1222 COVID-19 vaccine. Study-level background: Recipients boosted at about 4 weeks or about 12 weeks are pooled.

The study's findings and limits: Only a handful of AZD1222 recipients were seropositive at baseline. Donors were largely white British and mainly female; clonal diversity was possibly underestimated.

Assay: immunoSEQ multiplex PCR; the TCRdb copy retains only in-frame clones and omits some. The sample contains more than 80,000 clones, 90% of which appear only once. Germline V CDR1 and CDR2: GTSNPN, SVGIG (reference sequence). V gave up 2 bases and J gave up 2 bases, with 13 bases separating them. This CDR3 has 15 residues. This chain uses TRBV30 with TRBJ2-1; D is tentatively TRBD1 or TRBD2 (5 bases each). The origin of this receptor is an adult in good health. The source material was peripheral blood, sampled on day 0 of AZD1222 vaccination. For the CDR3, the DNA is TGTGCCTGGAGTCCCCGGCAGGGACCCTACAATGAGCAGTTCTTC. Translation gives CAWSPRQGPYNEQFF.